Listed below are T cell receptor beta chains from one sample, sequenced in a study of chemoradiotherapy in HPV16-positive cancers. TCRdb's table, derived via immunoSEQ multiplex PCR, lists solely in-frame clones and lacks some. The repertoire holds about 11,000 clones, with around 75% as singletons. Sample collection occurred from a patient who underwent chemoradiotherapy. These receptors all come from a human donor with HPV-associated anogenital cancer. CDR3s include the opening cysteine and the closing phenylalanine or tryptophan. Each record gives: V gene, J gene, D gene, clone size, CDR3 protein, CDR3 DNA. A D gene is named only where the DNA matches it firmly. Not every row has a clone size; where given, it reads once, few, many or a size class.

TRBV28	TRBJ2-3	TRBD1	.	CASSLWGTGLDTQYF	TGTGCCAGCAGTTTATGGGGGACAGGGTTAGATACGCAGTATTTT
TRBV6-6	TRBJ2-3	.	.	CASRARDPYTDTQYF	TGTGCCAGCAGAGCCCGGGACCCTTACACAGATACGCAGTATTTT
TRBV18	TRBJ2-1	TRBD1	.	CASSPGQGVNEQFF	TGTGCCAGCTCACCAGGACAGGGAGTCAATGAGCAGTTCTTC
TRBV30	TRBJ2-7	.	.	CACTTGGGPYEQYF	TGTGCCTGCACAACAGGGGGAGGGCCCTACGAGCAGTACTTC
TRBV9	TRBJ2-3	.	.	CASSTTDSYTDTQYF	TGTGCCAGCAGCACCACGGACTCCTACACAGATACGCAGTATTTT
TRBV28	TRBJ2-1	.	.	CASSHGWGFLYEQFF	TGTGCCAGCAGCCATGGCTGGGGTTTTCTCTATGAGCAGTTCTTC
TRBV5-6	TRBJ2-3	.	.	CASSLLAGTDTQYF	TGTGCCAGCAGCTTGCTAGCTGGCACAGATACGCAGTATTTT
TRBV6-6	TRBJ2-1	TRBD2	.	CASTKGRLAVYNEQFF	TGTGCCAGCACCAAAGGGAGGCTAGCGGTTTACAATGAGCAGTTCTTC
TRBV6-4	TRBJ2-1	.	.	CASSEDSSYNEQFF	TGTGCCAGCAGTGAGGACAGCTCCTACAATGAGCAGTTCTTC
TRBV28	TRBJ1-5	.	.	CASSTTDQPQHF	TGTGCCAGCAGCACCACAGATCAGCCCCAGCATTTT
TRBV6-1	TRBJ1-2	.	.	CASSEIGGTNYGYTF	TGTGCCAGCAGTGAAATTGGCGGAACTAACTATGGCTACACCTTC
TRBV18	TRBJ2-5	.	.	CASSPKETQYF	TGTGCCAGCTCACCAAAGGAGACCCAGTACTTC
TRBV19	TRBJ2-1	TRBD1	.	CASSRGQGPNNEQFF	TGTGCCAGTAGTAGGGGACAGGGACCAAACAATGAGCAGTTCTTC
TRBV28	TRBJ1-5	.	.	CASSPTHGSQPQHF	TGTGCCAGCAGTCCGACACACGGGAGTCAGCCCCAGCATTTT
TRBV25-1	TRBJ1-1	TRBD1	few	CASSRSDRGPEAFF	TGTGCCAGCAGTAGGTCCGACAGGGGCCCTGAAGCTTTCTTT
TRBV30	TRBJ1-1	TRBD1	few	CAWSGQGSTEAFF	TGTGCCTGGAGTGGACAGGGTTCCACTGAAGCTTTCTTT
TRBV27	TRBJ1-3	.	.	CASSFGVGNTIYF	TGTGCCAGCAGTTTTGGGGTGGGGAACACCATATATTTT
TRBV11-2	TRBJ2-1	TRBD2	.	CASSLDRGGGTSGRGEQFF	TGTGCCAGCAGCTTAGATCGGGGAGGAGGGACTAGCGGGAGAGGTGAGCAGTTCTTC
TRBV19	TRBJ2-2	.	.	CASSQDRITGELFF	TGTGCCAGTAGTCAAGACAGGATCACCGGGGAGCTGTTTTTT
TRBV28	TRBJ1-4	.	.	CASSSPGRLNEKLFF	TGTGCCAGCAGTTCACCGGGACGGCTAAATGAAAAACTGTTTTTT
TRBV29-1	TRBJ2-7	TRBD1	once	CSVTNRDRVSYEQYF	TGCAGCGTTACGAACCGGGACAGGGTCTCCTACGAGCAGTACTTC
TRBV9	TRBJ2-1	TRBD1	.	CASSSGQGANEQFF	TGTGCCAGCAGCTCGGGACAGGGTGCCAATGAGCAGTTCTTC
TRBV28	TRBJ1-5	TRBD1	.	CASSLTGRNQPQHF	TGTGCCAGCAGTTTGACAGGGAGAAATCAGCCCCAGCATTTT
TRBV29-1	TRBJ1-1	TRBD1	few	CSVATGTANTEAFF	TGCAGCGTTGCTACCGGGACAGCGAACACTGAAGCTTTCTTT
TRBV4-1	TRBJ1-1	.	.	CASSQEITVYTEAFF	TGCGCCAGCAGCCAAGAAATCACCGTCTATACTGAAGCTTTCTTT
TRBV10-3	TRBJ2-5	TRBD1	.	CAITPERTGETQYF	TGTGCCATCACACCAGAGAGGACAGGAGAGACCCAGTACTTC
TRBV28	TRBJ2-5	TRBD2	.	CASRGLAGNVEETQYF	TGTGCCAGCAGGGGACTAGCGGGAAATGTCGAAGAGACCCAGTACTTC